Listed below are T cell receptor beta chains from one sample, sequenced in a study of blood T cell repertoires in COVID-19. Assay used: immunoSEQ multiplex PCR; TCRdb lists only in-frame clones, some missing. The table includes 100,000 or so clones, over 75% detected once. The sample was peripheral blood. These receptors all stem from a man in his forties or fifties with acute or convalescent COVID-19. CDR3s include the opening cysteine and the closing phenylalanine or tryptophan. Fields, in order: D gene, J gene, clone size, V gene, CDR3 DNA, CDR3 protein. The D gene is left open where the match is weak. Not all rows give a size; the values are once, few, many and, for expanded clones, a class.

>-|TRBJ2-1|-|TRBV10-1
TGCGCCAGCAGTGATGATAGGAGCTACAATGAGCAGTTCTTC
CASSDDRSYNEQFF
>-|TRBJ2-7|once|TRBV6-6
TGTGCCAGCAGGAAGGGCAGGGCTTCCTACGAGCAGTACTTC
CASRKGRASYEQYF
>TRBD1|TRBJ1-1|-|TRBV9
TGTGCCAGCAGCGTAGGGACAGGGCCCACTGAAGCTTTCTTT
CASSVGTGPTEAFF
>-|TRBJ2-7|-|TRBV7-3
TGTGCCAGCAGCTTAAATCTTGGGACAACGGCGGGTGAGCAGTACTTC
CASSLNLGTTAGEQYF
>-|TRBJ2-2|-|TRBV24-1
TGTGCCACCAGTGTAGGGCAGACAGTCCCCACCGGGGAGCTGTTTTTT
CATSVGQTVPTGELFF
>TRBD1|TRBJ1-2|-|TRBV18
TGTGCCAGCTCACCCCAGGACAGGCCCTATGGCTACACCTTC
CASSPQDRPYGYTF
>-|TRBJ1-1|-|TRBV25-1
TGTGCCAGCAGGAGGGCCTCCAACACTGAAGCTTTCTTT
CASRRASNTEAFF
>TRBD2|TRBJ2-7|-|TRBV10-3
TGTGCCATCAGTGGGCCGCAGGCGGGAGGTTACGAGCAGTACTTC
CAISGPQAGGYEQYF
>TRBD1|TRBJ1-1|-|TRBV10-2
TGCGCCAGCAGTGAGTCCTTTGGGACAGGGGGAAGACCAGCTTTCTTT
CASSESFGTGGRPAFF
>TRBD1|TRBJ1-5|-|TRBV5-1
TGCGCCAGCAGCCCCGGGACAGGGAATCAGCCCCAGCATTTT
CASSPGTGNQPQHF
>-|TRBJ1-1|-|TRBV2
TGTGCCAGCCCGGGACACCGAATCACTGAAGCTTTCTTT
CASPGHRITEAFF
>TRBD1|TRBJ2-7|few|TRBV10-2
TGCGCCAGCAGAGAGGACAGGTACTTACTCTACGAGCAGTACTTC
CASREDRYLLYEQYF
>-|TRBJ1-6|-|TRBV6-1
TGTGCCAGCAGTGATGGCGGGGCTGGTTCACCCCTCCACTTT
CASSDGGAGSPLHF
>-|TRBJ1-5|-|TRBV27
TGTGCCAGCAGTCCGCGCGTTAACAGAAACAATCAGCCCCAGCATTTT
CASSPRVNRNNQPQHF
>TRBD1|TRBJ2-7|-|TRBV28
TGTGCCAGCAGTTCCGACAGGGTGGCCTACGAGCAGTACTTC
CASSSDRVAYEQYF
>TRBD1|TRBJ1-2|-|TRBV28
TGTGCCAGCAGTACCCCGACAGGGAGTGACTATGGCTACACCTTC
CASSTPTGSDYGYTF
>TRBD2|TRBJ2-7|few|TRBV27
TGTGCAGTCGGGAGGGAGGGTTTAGCCTACGAGCAGTACTTC
CAVGREGLAYEQYF
>TRBD1|TRBJ2-7|-|TRBV27
TGTGCCAGCGGGACAGGCGTATACGAGCAGTACTTC
CASGTGVYEQYF
>-|TRBJ1-4|-|TRBV27
TGTGCCAGCTCCCCGGGACAAACTAATGAAAAACTGTTTTTT
CASSPGQTNEKLFF
>TRBD1|TRBJ1-5|-|TRBV2
TGTGCCAGCAGTAATATCGACAGGGTAGCAACTCAGCCCCAGCATTTT
CASSNIDRVATQPQHF
>TRBD2|TRBJ2-1|-|TRBV12-5
TGTGCTAGTGGCCCTTGGCTAGCGGGGTCCTACAATGAGCAGTTCTTC
CASGPWLAGSYNEQFF
>TRBD2|TRBJ2-1|-|TRBV6-5
TGTGCCAGCAGTTTATTAGCGGGAGATTACAATGAGCAGTTCTTC
CASSLLAGDYNEQFF
>-|TRBJ2-7|-|TRBV30
TGTGCCTGGAGAACCCACAGCTACGAGCAGTACTTC
CAWRTHSYEQYF
>-|TRBJ2-1|-|TRBV5-1
TGCGCCAGCAGCTTGGTGGACAGAAACAATGAGCAGTTCTTC
CASSLVDRNNEQFF
>TRBD1|TRBJ1-1|once|TRBV29-1
TGCAGCGTTGATGGGGACAGGGATGAAGCTTTCTTT
CSVDGDRDEAFF
>TRBD1|TRBJ1-1|-|TRBV27
TGTGCCAGCAGTCCACGGGACAGGGTGAGGAACACTGAAGCTTTCTTT
CASSPRDRVRNTEAFF
>TRBD1|TRBJ2-3|-|TRBV4-1
TGCGCCAGCAGTCGGACAGGGCTCAGGTCGGGGCCGTCAGATACGCAGTATTTT
CASSRTGLRSGPSDTQYF